The TCR beta chain under discussion was sequenced for a study of beta chain features in type 1 diabetes. Study overall: Patient and healthy donor groups were alike in age, gender and cell yields. Cells sorted and examined across all samples totaled almost 110 million. Study-level findings and limits: Resolution of whether HLA type affects TCRB rearrangement was not achieved here.

TCRB transcripts that were expressed got sequenced, as all of the isolated RNA had been reverse transcribed. The study sequenced naive, central memory and regulatory T cell samples to an average of roughly 4 million reads. Some clones are missing from TCRdb's copy, which holds only in-frame ones; the method was immunoSEQ multiplex PCR. The sample lists fewer than 900,000 clones, 15% to 20% occurring once. This clone showed up just a few times. The antigen remains undetermined. This receptor was identified in a woman aged 18 to 35 in good health. What was sequenced was naive CD4+ T cells from blood.

CDR3: CASSLRGGYRATQYF. The CDR3 region has the DNA TGTGCCAGCAGTTTGAGGGGGGGCTATCGCGCTACGCAGTATTTT. The chain recombines TRBV28 with TRBJ2-3; D may be TRBD2 (7 bases). The CDR3 spans 15 residues. V gave up 3 bases and J gave up 8 bases, with 18 bases separating them. Germline V gene sequence: CDR1 MDHEN, CDR2 SYDVKM.